The 32 T cell receptor beta chains below come from one sample, sequenced in a study of T cells after yellow fever vaccination (dated 2019 in TCRdb). The treatment or condition label, read with the paper, signifies: live attenuated yellow fever vaccine strain. Library construction relied on 5' RACE. Sequencing took place on an Illumina NovaSeq 6000. The public reads were reprocessed in TCRdb via fastp at Q25 and MiXCR, keeping in-frame beta chains. CDR3 protein duplicates are merged, each entry listing the most common genes and DNA. The sample table shows some 300,000 distinct CDR3 sequences, and 7.5% to 9.5% are seen once. The ten biggest clones cover about 3% of the sample. The source material was CD4+ T cells sorted from PBMCs, sampled 5 days after the yellow fever booster vaccination. These receptors were taken from a man between 18 and 29 years old who received the YFV17D yellow fever vaccine.

This clonotype was seen more than once but under ten times. The chain carries TRBV7-6 and TRBJ1-1; 8 bases are shared with TRBD1. This CDR3 is built from 15 residues. The J segment lost 1 base and the V segment lost 1 base, leaving 2 bases of the junction unmatched. Germline CDR1 SGHVS, CDR2 FNYEAQ. The CDR3 region has the DNA TGTGCCAGCAGCTTAGGCCAGGGGGCGAACACTGAAGCTTTCTTT. Translation gives CASSLGQGANTEAFF.

The V call is TRBV4-1, the J call TRBJ1-1; D is ambiguous. The CDR3 has 16 residues. Trimming stripped 0 bases from V and 2 bases from J, with 13 bases between. Germline V CDR1 and CDR2: MGHRA, YSYEKL. The CDR3 coding sequence is TGCGCCAGCAGCCAAGATAGAAGTAGGGTTAACACTGAAGCTTTCTTT. Its protein product is CASSQDRSRVNTEAFF.

The chain has TRBV18 and TRBJ1-6; D call uncertain. The germline V and J ends were trimmed by 2 bases and 10 bases, with 15 bases remaining between them. Per the germline V gene, CDR1 is KGHSH and CDR2 is LQKENI. The CDR3 is 15 residues long. Here the CDR3 reads CASSPVDGGWSPLHF. Written as DNA, the CDR3 is TGTGCCAGCTCACCAGTCGACGGAGGATGGTCACCCCTCCACTTT.

This clonotype showed up just a few times. The V and J genes are TRBV18 and TRBJ2-1; D ambiguous. There are 14 residues in the CDR3. V lost 2 bases, J lost 4 bases, and 9 bases lay in between. Germline V gives CDR1 KGHSH, CDR2 LQKENI. This CDR3 is CASSPGSPYNEQFF. The CDR3, as DNA: TGTGCCAGCTCACCAGGGTCACCTTACAATGAGCAGTTCTTC.

The V and J genes are TRBV9 and TRBJ2-1; D unclear. The CDR3 is made up of 12 amino acids. Trimming pared 0 bases from V and 10 bases from J, leaving 8 bases between. Germline CDR1 SGDLS, CDR2 YYNGEE. The CDR3 bases are TGTGCCAGCAGCGTAGTTAGGGAAGAGCAGTTCTTC. As protein: CASSVVREEQFF.

This clonotype was counted only a few times. The chain carries TRBV24-1 and TRBJ1-1, with unresolved D. Germline lookup yields CDR1 KGHDR and CDR2 SFDVKD. Deletions cut 4 bases from V and 2 bases from J, with 4 bases between. This CDR3 has 12 residues. CDR3 residues: CATSDPNTEAFF. The CDR3 coding sequence is TGTGCCACCAGTGACCCCAACACTGAAGCTTTCTTT.

The genes are TRBV12-5 and TRBJ2-3, with unresolved D. Trimming took 8 bases from V and 0 from J, leaving 12 bases between them. This CDR3 has 14 amino acids. CDR1 and CDR2 (germline): LGHNT, FRNRAP. CDR3 sequence reads: CASPPLYSTDTQYF. In DNA form, the CDR3 reads TGTGCTAGTCCCCCGTTATATAGCACAGATACGCAGTATTTT.

This clonotype was detected only a few times. V usage is TRBV4-2 and J usage is TRBJ2-3; D is perhaps TRBD1 (5 bases). Deletions cut 0 bases from V and 0 bases from J, with 10 bases between. Germline V lookup: CDR1 LGHNA, CDR2 YNFKEQ. The CDR3 consists of 16 residues. CDR3 DNA: TGTGCCAGCAGCCAAGAGCCTAGGGGTAGCACAGATACGCAGTATTTT. Translated, it gives CASSQEPRGSTDTQYF.

For this clonotype: One end of the junction varies from germline; a read error may be responsible. The chain is built from TRBV29-1 and TRBJ2-5; 7 bases line up with TRBD2. The CDR3 runs to 13 residues. CDR1 and CDR2 from the germline V gene are SQVTM and ANQGSEA. CDR3 sequence (DNA): TGCAGCGTGGAAGGCGGGGGAGGGGAGACCCAGTACTTC. Residues: CSVEGGGGETQYF. Together with reference TRBV29-1 and TRBJ2-5, the CDR3 gives the full variable domain: SAVISQKPSRDICQRGTSLTIQCQVDSQVTMMFWYRQQPGQSLTLIATANQGSEATYESGFVIDKFPISRPNLTFSTLTVSNMSPEDSSIYLCSVEGGGGETQYFGPGTRLLVL.

This clonotype was recorded many times. The V call is TRBV6-2 or TRBV6-3, the J call TRBJ2-7; tentatively, D is TRBD1 or TRBD2 (5 bases each). Trimming removed 6 bases at V and 3 bases at J, with 12 bases between. The CDR3 is 13 amino acids. The germline V gene has CDR1 MNHEY and CDR2 SVGEGT. The DNA of the CDR3 is TGTGCCAGCAGCGAATGGGACGGCTACGAGCAGTACGTC. Protein: CASSEWDGYEQYV.

In its sample, this clonotype was seen a few times. The V call is TRBV4-1, the J call TRBJ1-5; D may be TRBD1 (5 bases). The V gene's germline CDR1 is MGHRA and CDR2 YSYEKL. V was trimmed by 1 base and J by 3 bases, leaving 10 bases between them. The CDR3 totals 15 residues. Written as DNA, the CDR3 is TGCGCCAGCAGCCAAGTGGGGGAGGACAATCAGCCCCAGCATTTT. Its translation: CASSQVGEDNQPQHF.

This clonotype was counted a few times. The CDR3 DNA reads TGCGCCAGCAGCTTGGAGATGGGATACGGGGAAAAACTGTTTTTT. Its translation is CASSLEMGYGEKLFF. The gene calls are TRBV5-1 and TRBJ1-4; D call uncertain. Trimming stripped 0 bases from V and 8 bases from J, with 14 bases between. Germline V gene lookup returns CDR1 SGHRS and CDR2 YFSETQ. The CDR3 has 15 residues.

This clonotype was detected a few times. The chain uses TRBV7-8 and TRBJ2-3, with no clear D. V lost 5 bases to trimming and J lost 5 bases, with 11 bases between them. Germline lookup yields CDR1 SGHVS and CDR2 FQNEAQ. This CDR3 region has 13 residues. CDR3 in amino acids: CASSPEPVDTQYF. CDR3 coding DNA: TGTGCCAGCAGCCCTGAGCCGGTAGATACGCAGTATTTT.

The chain links TRBV7-2 to TRBJ2-5; TRBD2 matches at 8 bases. This CDR3 has 15 amino acids. The V gene end was trimmed by 1 base and the J gene end by 7 bases; junction bases not matched to a gene: 8. Germline loops: CDR1 SGHTA, CDR2 FQGNSA. CDR3 nucleotides: TGTGCCAGCAGCTTAGTGGGTAGCGGGGAAGGGACCCAGTACTTC. Its translation is CASSLVGSGEGTQYF.

This clonotype was detected many times. The J gene is TRBJ2-5, the V gene TRBV5-6, with TRBD1 matching 9 bases. J gave up 4 bases and V 3 bases, and 4 bases lay outside the gene matches. CDR3 length: 14 residues. CDR1 is SGHDT, CDR2 YYEEEE, per germline. CDR3 bases: TGTGCCAGCAGCTGGCCGGGACAGGGAGAGACCCAGTACTTC. Translation gives CASSWPGQGETQYF.

This clonotype has only a few counts. This sequence joins TRBV7-3 and TRBJ2-1; the match to TRBD1 covers 10 bases. Trimming cost V 3 bases and J 8 bases; bases outside gene matches: 4. The V gene's germline CDR1 is SGHTA and CDR2 FQGTGA. This CDR3 contains 14 residues. This CDR3 is CASSFGTGVYEQFF. In DNA form, the CDR3 reads TGTGCCAGCAGCTTCGGGACAGGGGTGTATGAGCAGTTCTTC.

The chain uses TRBV24-1 and TRBJ2-1, with D unclear. The CDR3 spans 12 residues. Deletions cut 6 bases from V and 2 bases from J, with 4 bases between. CDR1 is KGHDR, CDR2 SFDVKD, per germline. CDR3: CATSRAYNEQFF. The CDR3, as DNA: TGTGCCACCAGTCGGGCCTACAATGAGCAGTTCTTC.

The J gene is TRBJ2-5, the V gene TRBV4-3, with 7 bases aligning to TRBD2. The junction had 8 bases not matched to a gene; V was cut back by 0 bases and J by 1 base. CDR1 is LGHNA, CDR2 YSLEER, per germline. The CDR3 is 17 residues long. CDR3 in amino acids: CASSQEGVAGSQETQYF. The CDR3 DNA reads as TGCGCCAGCAGCCAAGAAGGGGTAGCGGGTAGCCAAGAGACCCAGTACTTC.

Many counts were recorded for this clonotype. This chain uses TRBV5-1 with TRBJ2-3; 7 bases align to TRBD1. The CDR3 consists of 15 residues. J was trimmed by 3 bases and V by 0 bases; bases with no gene match: 4. In germline, CDR1 is SGHRS, CDR2 YFSETQ. CDR3 residues: CASSLEGGTTDTQYF. Here the CDR3 DNA reads TGCGCCAGCAGCTTGGAAGGGGGCACGACAGATACGCAGTATTTT.

This clonotype has a handful of counts. This chain links TRBV7-9 with TRBJ1-4, with 7 bases fitting TRBD1. The CDR3 is 13 amino acids. Germline CDR1 and CDR2: SEHNR and FQNEAQ (reference sequence). The ends lost 5 bases at V and 8 bases at J; junction bases unmatched: 5. CDR3 residues: CASSTRGREKLFF. DNA for the CDR3: TGTGCCAGCAGCACCAGGGGGAGAGAAAAACTGTTTTTT. Looking up the rest from reference TRBV7-9 and TRBJ1-4 gives the full variable domain: DTGVSQNPRHKITKRGQNVTFRCDPISEHNRLYWYRQTLGQGPEFLTYFQNEAQLEKSRLLSDRFSAERPKGSFSTLEIQRTEQGDSAMYLCASSTRGREKLFFGSGTQLSVL.

The chain is built from TRBV7-2 and TRBJ1-2; D call uncertain. The CDR3 has 14 residues. V lost 1 base to trimming and J lost 4 bases, with 10 bases between them. Per the germline V gene, CDR1 is SGHTA and CDR2 is FQGNSA. CDR3 amino acids: CASSLDWGGYGYTF. The CDR3 DNA is TGTGCCAGCAGCTTAGACTGGGGAGGCTATGGCTACACCTTC.

The CDR3 DNA reads as TGCGCCAGCAGCCAAGAAAGTAGTGCCGGGACAGGGGACCTCATCTACGAGCAGTACTTC. Protein sequence: CASSQESSAGTGDLIYEQYF. The chain links TRBV4-3 to TRBJ2-7; TRBD1 aligns across 10 bases. The germline V gene has CDR1 LGHNA and CDR2 YSLEER. CDR3 length equals 20 residues. Trimming removed 0 bases from V and 3 bases from J; junction bases left unmatched: 17.

The chain employs TRBV6-1 and TRBJ1-1; 7 nucleotides agree with TRBD1. This CDR3 spans 15 amino acids. In germline, CDR1 is MNHNS, CDR2 SASEGT. Trimming cost V 8 bases and J 0 bases; bases outside gene matches: 9. The CDR3 loop reads CASRGQAFLNTEAFF. CDR3 in DNA: TGTGCCAGCCGCGGACAGGCCTTCTTGAACACTGAAGCTTTCTTT.

This clonotype was observed at least ten times. The J gene is TRBJ2-7, the V gene TRBV12-5, with no clear D. From germline, CDR1 is LGHNT and CDR2 FRNRAP. The CDR3 sequence is 13 residues long. Trimming shortened V by 5 bases and J by 5 bases, and 13 bases separated the two germline ends. The CDR3 nucleotides are TGTGCTAGTGGTCGAGAGGCTAAGGACGAGCAGTACTTC. It codes for CASGREAKDEQYF.

This chain uses TRBV28 with TRBJ1-4, with 9 bases that match TRBD1. Germline V gives CDR1 MDHEN, CDR2 SYDVKM. Losses at the gene ends were 4 bases for V and 7 bases for J; bases not matched to a gene: 13. This CDR3 has 17 residues. Here the CDR3 reads CASSSSGTGSLGEKLFF. The CDR3, as DNA: TGTGCCAGCAGTTCCTCCGGGACAGGGTCCCTTGGTGAAAAACTGTTTTTT.

This clonotype has more than one count but fewer than ten. The CDR3 region is CASNRYEQYF. The CDR3 DNA sequence: TGTGCCAGCAATAGATACGAGCAGTACTTC. This chain connects TRBV6-1 to TRBJ2-7; D uncertain. V lost 7 bases and J lost 4, with 5 bases in between. The CDR3 has 10 amino acids. Germline assignment: CDR1 MNHNS and CDR2 SASEGT.

This rearrangement joins TRBV9 to TRBJ2-5; TRBD2 is a possible D gene (5 bases). V shed 4 bases and J shed 0 bases, with 10 bases lying between them. This CDR3 has 14 amino acids. Germline values: CDR1 SGDLS, CDR2 YYNGEE. The CDR3 protein is CASSLRTDQETQYF. The CDR3 nucleotides are TGTGCCAGCAGCTTGCGGACTGACCAAGAGACCCAGTACTTC.

This clonotype has just a few counts. V gene TRBV20-1 combines with J gene TRBJ1-1, with D uncertain. Germline lookup yields CDR1 DFQATT and CDR2 SNEGSKA (reference sequence). V was clipped by 5 bases and J by 5 bases, with 18 bases between them. The CDR3 runs to 14 residues. The CDR3 nucleotides are TGCAGTGCTCCTACGAGACTGCTACCGACTGAAGCTTTCTTT. Residues: CSAPTRLLPTEAFF.

This clonotype was counted many times. The chain is built from TRBV15 and TRBJ1-6; D uncertain. This CDR3 region has 12 residues. From germline, CDR1 is LNHNV and CDR2 YYDKDF (reference sequence). Between the trimmed V and J ends, which lost 0 bases and 9 bases, there was a span of 3 bases. The CDR3 coding sequence is TGTGCCACCAGCAGAGATCTTTCACCCCTCCACTTT. This codes for CATSRDLSPLHF.

This clonotype has only a few counts. A read error is possible here, since a much larger clone lies one base away. The chain joins TRBV6-2 or TRBV6-3 to TRBJ1-6; possible D gene TRBD1, 6 bases. CDR1 is MNHEY and CDR2 is SVGEGT in the germline V gene. The CDR3 totals 12 residues. The ends were cut back, 6 bases at V and 9 bases at J, with 9 bases in the middle. CDR3 in amino acids: CASSLDSSPLHF. The CDR3 nucleotides are TGTGCCAGCAGCTTGGACAGTTCACCCCTCCACTTT.

The CDR3 protein is CASSSFIQYSGANVLTF. The CDR3 nucleotides read TGTGCCAGCAGCTCGTTCATACAGTACTCTGGGGCCAACGTCCTGACTTTC. The rearrangement uses TRBV7-3 and TRBJ2-6, with D hard to call. The CDR3 spans 17 residues. CDR1 is SGHTA and CDR2 is FQGTGA in the germline V gene. V lost 4 bases to trimming and J lost 0 bases, with 13 bases between them.

This clonotype appeared a few times. This CDR3 reads CASSFTGGVDEQFF. The CDR3 DNA reads as TGTGCCAGCAGCTTCACAGGGGGGGTCGATGAGCAGTTCTTC. V usage is TRBV5-4 and J usage is TRBJ2-1, with D tentatively TRBD1 (8 bases). The CDR3 loop spans 14 amino acids. In germline, CDR1 is SGHNT, CDR2 YYREEE (reference sequence). Trimming shortened V by 2 bases and J by 8 bases, and 14 bases separated the two germline ends.